Below are 8 T cell receptor beta chains sequenced from a single sample in a study of identical twins. MiXCR, run by TCRdb on the 5' RACE reads, gives a single entry per CDR3 protein. Of some 1,600,000 distinct CDR3 sequences in the sample, more than 30% are singletons; the top ten hold 0.25% to 0.3%. The sequenced sample consisted of cord blood. The receptors derive from a newborn girl in good health.

This clonotype was found a few times. The rearrangement links TRBV2 to TRBJ1-2; D is perhaps TRBD1 (6 bases). The V and J ends lost 6 bases and 1 base respectively, with 15 bases between them. Germline V gene data show CDR1 as SNHLY and CDR2 as FYNNEI. CDR3 length: 15 amino acids. CDR3 loop: CASRDSLRLNYGYTF. The CDR3 DNA follows: TGTGCCAGCAGGGACAGCCTTCGCCTTAACTATGGCTACACCTTC.

V gene TRBV5-4 combines with J gene TRBJ2-1; TRBD2 aligns across 7 bases. V gave up 6 bases and J gave up 1 base; unmatched junction bases: 10. The germline V gene encodes CDR1 SGHNT and CDR2 YYREEE (reference sequence). The CDR3 length is 16 residues. Here the CDR3 reads CASTPGLAESYNEQFF. DNA for the CDR3: TGTGCCAGCACACCAGGTCTAGCGGAGTCCTACAATGAGCAGTTCTTC.

CDR3 residues: CASSLVGQGRQPQHF. The CDR3 nucleotides are TGTGCCAGCAGCTTAGTAGGACAGGGCCGCCAGCCCCAGCATTTT. The chain recombines TRBV7-2 with TRBJ1-5; 8 positions match TRBD1. The CDR3 spans 15 residues. Germline CDR1 SGHTA, CDR2 FQGNSA. V shed 1 base and J 7 bases; nucleotides not matched to a gene: 6.

The rearrangement uses TRBV20-1 and TRBJ2-4; D possibly corresponds to TRBD2 (6 bases). The germline V gene has CDR1 DFQATT and CDR2 SNEGSKA (reference sequence). With 6 bases removed from V and 3 bases from J, the gap between germline ends came to 9 bases. The CDR3 is 12 residues long. CDR3 in amino acids: CSARDFKNIQYF. As DNA, the CDR3 is TGCAGTGCGCGGGACTTCAAAAACATTCAGTACTTC.

This chain joins TRBV3-1 and TRBJ2-7; possibly TRBD2 for D (6 bases). Trimming shortened V by 4 bases and J by 3 bases, and 13 bases separated the two germline ends. The CDR3 runs to 14 residues. In germline, CDR1 is LGHDT, CDR2 YNNKEL (reference sequence). The CDR3 nucleotides read TGTGCCAGCAGCCTTTGGCGGGATGACTACGAGCAGTACTTC. Its protein is CASSLWRDDYEQYF.

This clonotype was observed a handful of times. CDR3 sequence: CSASPPRGMAFF. CDR3 nucleotides: TGCAGTGCTAGTCCCCCTAGGGGGATGGCTTTCTTT. The genes are TRBV20-1 and TRBJ1-1, with D tentatively TRBD1 (6 bases). The CDR3 spans 12 residues. CDR1 DFQATT and CDR2 SNEGSKA come from the germline V gene (reference sequence). Trimming stripped 3 bases from V and 11 bases from J, with 16 bases between.

This clonotype appeared a few times. CDR3 loop: CSAKASDTQYF. CDR3 DNA sequence: TGCAGTGCTAAGGCCTCAGATACGCAGTATTTT. The chain recombines TRBV20-1 with TRBJ2-3; no clear D gene. Germline CDR1 reads DFQATT; CDR2 reads SNEGSKA (reference sequence). The CDR3 is 11 amino acids. Trimming left V 4 bases short and J 4 bases short, with 6 bases between.

V is TRBV28 and J is TRBJ1-5; D is unclear. The CDR3 totals 13 residues. Germline CDR1 and CDR2: MDHEN and SYDVKM. Trimming shortened V by 6 bases and J by 8 bases, and 14 bases separated the two germline ends. The CDR3 DNA follows: TGTGCCAGCAGGCTCGGGATTCTAGAGCCCCAGCATTTT. Its translation: CASRLGILEPQHF.